This T cell receptor beta chain is from a study of blood T cell repertoires in COVID-19. V shed 0 bases and J shed 5 bases, with 5 bases lying between them. The CDR3 runs 13 residues. Germline-derived CDR1 and CDR2 are SGHDT and YYEEEE. Under the authors' procedure: Amplified reference gene primers provided the basis for estimating nucleated cell counts. Clones were sequenced by immunoSEQ multiplex PCR, and TCRdb holds only the in-frame ones, with some missing. D and trimming come from the DNA, and the V and J calls and clone size come from that table. The table has roughly 220,000 clones, about four fifths seen once; the top ten hold about 2.1%.

The TCR comes from a woman aged 60 to 75 with acute or convalescent COVID-19. Material: peripheral blood. J is TRBJ1-4 and V is TRBV5-6; D is unresolved. The CDR3 DNA reads as TGTGCCAGCAGCTTGGGGCGGAATGAAAAACTGTTTTTT. The encoded protein is CASSLGRNEKLFF.